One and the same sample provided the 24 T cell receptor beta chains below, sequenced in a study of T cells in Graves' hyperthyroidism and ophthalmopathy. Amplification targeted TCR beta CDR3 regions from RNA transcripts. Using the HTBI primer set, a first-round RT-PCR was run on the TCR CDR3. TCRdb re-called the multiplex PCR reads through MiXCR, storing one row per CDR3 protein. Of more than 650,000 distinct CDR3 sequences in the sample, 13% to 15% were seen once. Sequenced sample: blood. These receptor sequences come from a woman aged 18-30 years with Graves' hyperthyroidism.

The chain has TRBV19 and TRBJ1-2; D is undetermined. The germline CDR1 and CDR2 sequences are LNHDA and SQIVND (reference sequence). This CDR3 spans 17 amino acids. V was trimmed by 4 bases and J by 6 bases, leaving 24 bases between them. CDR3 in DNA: TGTGCCAGTAGTAGGCTCGGTGGTCGGGTGGCAGACGATGGCTACACCTTC. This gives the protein CASSRLGGRVADDGYTF.

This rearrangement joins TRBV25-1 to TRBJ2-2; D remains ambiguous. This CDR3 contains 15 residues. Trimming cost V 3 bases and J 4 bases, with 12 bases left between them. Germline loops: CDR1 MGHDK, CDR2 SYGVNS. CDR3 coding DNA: TGTGCCAGCAGTGATCCTCTCGGAAGCACCGGGGAGCTGTTTTTT. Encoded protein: CASSDPLGSTGELFF.

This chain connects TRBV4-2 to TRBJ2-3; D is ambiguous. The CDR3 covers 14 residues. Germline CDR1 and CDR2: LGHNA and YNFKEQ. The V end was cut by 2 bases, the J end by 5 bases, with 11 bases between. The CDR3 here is CASSQLEAGDTQYF. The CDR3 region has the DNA TGTGCCAGCAGCCAACTCGAGGCTGGAGATACGCAGTATTTT.

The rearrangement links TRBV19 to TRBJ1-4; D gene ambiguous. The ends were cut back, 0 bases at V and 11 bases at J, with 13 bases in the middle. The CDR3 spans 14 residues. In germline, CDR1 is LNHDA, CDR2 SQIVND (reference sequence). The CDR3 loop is CASSIENSPGKLFF. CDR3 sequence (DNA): TGTGCCAGTAGTATAGAGAACAGCCCCGGGAAACTGTTTTTT.

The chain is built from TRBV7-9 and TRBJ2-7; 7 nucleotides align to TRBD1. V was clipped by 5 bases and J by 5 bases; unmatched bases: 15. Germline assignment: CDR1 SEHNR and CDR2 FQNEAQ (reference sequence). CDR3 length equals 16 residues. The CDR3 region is CASSRDPDRSTHEQYF. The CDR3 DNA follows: TGTGCCAGCAGCCGCGACCCGGACAGGTCGACTCACGAGCAGTACTTC.

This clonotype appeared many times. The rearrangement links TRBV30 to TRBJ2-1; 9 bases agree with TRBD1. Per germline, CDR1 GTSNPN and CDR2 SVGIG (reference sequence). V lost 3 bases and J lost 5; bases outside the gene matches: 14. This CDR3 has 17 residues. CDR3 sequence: CAWSPRLGQGKDNEQFF. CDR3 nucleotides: TGTGCCTGGAGCCCACGCCTCGGACAGGGGAAGGACAATGAGCAGTTCTTC.

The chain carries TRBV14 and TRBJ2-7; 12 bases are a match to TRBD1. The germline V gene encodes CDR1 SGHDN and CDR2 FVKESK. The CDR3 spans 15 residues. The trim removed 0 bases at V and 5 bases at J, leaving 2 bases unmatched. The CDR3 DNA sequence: TGTGCCAGCAGCCAAGATGGGACAGGGGGCCACGAGCAGTACTTC. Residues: CASSQDGTGGHEQYF.

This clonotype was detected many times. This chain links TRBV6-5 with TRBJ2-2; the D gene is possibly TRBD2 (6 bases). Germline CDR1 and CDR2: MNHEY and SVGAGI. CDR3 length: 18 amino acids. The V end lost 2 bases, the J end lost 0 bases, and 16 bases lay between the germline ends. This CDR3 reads CASSYQVVWGANTGELFF. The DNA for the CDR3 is TGTGCCAGCAGTTACCAGGTTGTTTGGGGGGCGAACACCGGGGAGCTGTTTTTT.

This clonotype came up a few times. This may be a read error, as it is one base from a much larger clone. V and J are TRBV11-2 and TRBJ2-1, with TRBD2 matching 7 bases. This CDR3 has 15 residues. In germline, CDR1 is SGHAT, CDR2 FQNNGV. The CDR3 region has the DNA TGTGCCAGCAGCTTAGATTGGGAGGGTTACAATGAGCAGTCCTTC. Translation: CASSLDWEGYNEQSF.

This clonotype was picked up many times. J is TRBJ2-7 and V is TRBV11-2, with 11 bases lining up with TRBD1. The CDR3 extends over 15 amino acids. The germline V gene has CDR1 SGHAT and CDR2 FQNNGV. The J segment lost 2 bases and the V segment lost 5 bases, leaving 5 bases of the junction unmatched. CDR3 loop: CASSQRTGGTYEQYF. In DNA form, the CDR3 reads TGTGCCAGCAGCCAGCGGACAGGGGGCACCTACGAGCAGTACTTC. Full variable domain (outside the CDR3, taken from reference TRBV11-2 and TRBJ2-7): EAGVAQSPRYKIIEKRQSVAFWCNPISGHATLYWYQQILGQGPKLLIQFQNNGVVDDSQLPKDRFSAERLKGVDSTLKIQPAKLEDSAVYLCASSQRTGGTYEQYFGPGTRLTVT.

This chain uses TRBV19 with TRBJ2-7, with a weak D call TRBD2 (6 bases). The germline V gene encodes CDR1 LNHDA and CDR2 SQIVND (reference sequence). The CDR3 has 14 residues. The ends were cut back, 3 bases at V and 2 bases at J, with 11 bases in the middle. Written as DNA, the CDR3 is TGTGCCAGTAGTATGGCTAGCGCCGCCTACGAGCAGTACTTC. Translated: CASSMASAAYEQYF.

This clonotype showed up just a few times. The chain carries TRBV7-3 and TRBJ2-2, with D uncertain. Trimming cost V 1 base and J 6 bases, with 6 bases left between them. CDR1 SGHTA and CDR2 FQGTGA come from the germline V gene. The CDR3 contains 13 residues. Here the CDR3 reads CASSLILSGELFF. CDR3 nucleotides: TGTGCCAGCAGCTTAATTCTGTCCGGGGAGCTGTTTTTT.

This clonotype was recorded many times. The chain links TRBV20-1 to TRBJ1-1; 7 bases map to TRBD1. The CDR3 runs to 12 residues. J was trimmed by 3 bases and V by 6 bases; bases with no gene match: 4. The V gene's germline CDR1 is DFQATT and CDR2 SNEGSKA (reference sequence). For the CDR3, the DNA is TGCAGTGCCCCGGGACAGCACACTGAAGCTTTCTTT. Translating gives CSAPGQHTEAFF.

The CDR3 nucleotides are TGCAGTGCTAGAGGGACAGCTAACTATGGCTACACCTTC. Its protein is CSARGTANYGYTF. The chain is built from TRBV20-1 and TRBJ1-2; perhaps TRBD1 as D (6 bases). The CDR3 sequence is 13 residues long. From germline, CDR1 is DFQATT and CDR2 SNEGSKA (reference sequence). The V and J ends lost 1 base and 0 bases respectively, with 6 bases between them.

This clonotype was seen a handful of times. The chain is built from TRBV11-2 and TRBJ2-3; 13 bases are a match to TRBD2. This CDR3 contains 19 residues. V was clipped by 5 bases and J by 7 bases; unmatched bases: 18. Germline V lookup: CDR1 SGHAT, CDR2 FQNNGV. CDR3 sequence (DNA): TGTGCCAGCAGCCCTTACCGGACTAGCGGGAGTACACGGGCCCATACGCAGTATTTT. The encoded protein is CASSPYRTSGSTRAHTQYF.

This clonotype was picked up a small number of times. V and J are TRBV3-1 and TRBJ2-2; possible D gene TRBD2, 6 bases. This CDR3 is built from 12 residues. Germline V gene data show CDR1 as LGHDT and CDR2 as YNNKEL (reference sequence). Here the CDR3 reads CGSGGYTGELFF. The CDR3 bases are TGTGGCAGTGGGGGGTACACCGGGGAGCTGTTTTTT.

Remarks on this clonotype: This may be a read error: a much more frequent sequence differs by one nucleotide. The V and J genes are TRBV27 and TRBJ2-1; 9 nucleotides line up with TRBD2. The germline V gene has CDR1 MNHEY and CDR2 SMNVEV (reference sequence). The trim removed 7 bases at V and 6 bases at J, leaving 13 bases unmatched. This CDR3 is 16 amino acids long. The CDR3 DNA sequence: TGTGCCAGCACGGGGGTAGCGGGAGTCTTCGGCAATGAGCAGTTCTTC. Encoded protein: CASTGVAGVFGNEQFF.

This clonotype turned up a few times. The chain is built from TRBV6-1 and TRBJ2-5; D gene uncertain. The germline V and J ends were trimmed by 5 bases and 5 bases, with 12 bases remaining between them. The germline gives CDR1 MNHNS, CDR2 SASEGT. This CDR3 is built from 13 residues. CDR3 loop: CASSSSAVETQYF. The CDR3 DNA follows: TGTGCCAGCAGTTCCAGCGCGGTGGAGACCCAGTACTTC.

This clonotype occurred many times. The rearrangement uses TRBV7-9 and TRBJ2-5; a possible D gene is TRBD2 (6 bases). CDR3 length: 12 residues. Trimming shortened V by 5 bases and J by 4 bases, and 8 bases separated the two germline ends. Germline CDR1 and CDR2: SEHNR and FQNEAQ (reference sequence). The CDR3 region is CASSGRRETQYF. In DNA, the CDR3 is TGTGCCAGCAGCGGGAGGCGAGAGACCCAGTACTTC.

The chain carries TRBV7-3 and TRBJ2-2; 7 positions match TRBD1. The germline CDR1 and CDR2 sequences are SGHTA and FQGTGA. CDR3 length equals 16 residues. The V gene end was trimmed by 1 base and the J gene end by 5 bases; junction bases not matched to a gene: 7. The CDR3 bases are TGTGCCAGCAGCTTAAATGTGGACAGGTTTACCGGGGAGCTGTTTTTT. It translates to CASSLNVDRFTGELFF.

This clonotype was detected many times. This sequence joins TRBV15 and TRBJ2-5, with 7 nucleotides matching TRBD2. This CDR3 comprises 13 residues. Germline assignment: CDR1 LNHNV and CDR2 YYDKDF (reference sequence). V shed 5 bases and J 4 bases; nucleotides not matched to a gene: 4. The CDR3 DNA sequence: TGTGCCACCAGCGCCATAGCGGGAGAGACCCAGTACTTC. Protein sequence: CATSAIAGETQYF.

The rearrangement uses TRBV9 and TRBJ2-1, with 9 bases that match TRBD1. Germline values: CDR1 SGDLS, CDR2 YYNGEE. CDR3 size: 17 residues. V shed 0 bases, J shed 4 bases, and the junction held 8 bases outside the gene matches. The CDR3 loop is CASSVAGRTGEYNEQFF. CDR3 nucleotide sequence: TGTGCCAGCAGCGTAGCTGGACGGACAGGGGAGTACAATGAGCAGTTCTTC.

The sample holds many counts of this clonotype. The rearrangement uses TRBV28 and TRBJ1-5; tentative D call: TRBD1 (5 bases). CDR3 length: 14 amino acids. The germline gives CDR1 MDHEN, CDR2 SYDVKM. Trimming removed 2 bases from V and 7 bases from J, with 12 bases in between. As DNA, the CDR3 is TGTGCCAGCAGTTTACCCCAGGGTGTACAGCCCCAGCATTTT. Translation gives CASSLPQGVQPQHF.

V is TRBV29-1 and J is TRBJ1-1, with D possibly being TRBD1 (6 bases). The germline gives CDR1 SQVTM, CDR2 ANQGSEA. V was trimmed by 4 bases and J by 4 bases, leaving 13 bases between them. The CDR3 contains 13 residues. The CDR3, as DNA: TGCAGCGTTGGGGGGGGCGGGGTCACTGAAGCTTTCTTT. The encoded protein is CSVGGGGVTEAFF.